The clone carrying this TCR beta chain was seen ten or more times. Its antigen is unknown. V lost 7 bases and J lost 11, with 17 bases in between. This CDR3 has 13 residues. The germline gives CDR1 ENHRY, CDR2 SYGVKD. This sample was taken from a study of post-analysis software for immune sequencing data. Study context: Courses of disease covered relapsing-remitting, secondary progressive and progressive-relapsing multiple sclerosis. Study findings and constraints: Relative to controls, patients had several TRBV segments at higher frequency, with TRBV5-6, TRBV5-1 and TRBV20-1 among these. The study found significantly lower normalized Chao1 diversity in multiple sclerosis patients than in controls. F measure showed strong co-clustering of same-batch samples.

The TCR beta cDNA libraries carried unique molecular identifiers. Once roughly 0.85 to 11 million T cells were used, hundreds of thousands of cDNA molecules resulted. TCRdb redid the calling of the PCR reads with MiXCR, one entry per CDR3 protein. The sample lists a few hundred thousand distinct CDR3 sequences; just over 35% were seen once. The sequenced sample was blood. V usage is TRBV10-3 and J usage is TRBJ1-4; D is uncertain. The TCR was taken from a girl aged 10-17 years with multiple sclerosis. The CDR3 nucleotides are TGTGCCATCACCCAGGTAGACGGAGGCAAACTGTTTTTT. Translation gives CAITQVDGGKLFF.